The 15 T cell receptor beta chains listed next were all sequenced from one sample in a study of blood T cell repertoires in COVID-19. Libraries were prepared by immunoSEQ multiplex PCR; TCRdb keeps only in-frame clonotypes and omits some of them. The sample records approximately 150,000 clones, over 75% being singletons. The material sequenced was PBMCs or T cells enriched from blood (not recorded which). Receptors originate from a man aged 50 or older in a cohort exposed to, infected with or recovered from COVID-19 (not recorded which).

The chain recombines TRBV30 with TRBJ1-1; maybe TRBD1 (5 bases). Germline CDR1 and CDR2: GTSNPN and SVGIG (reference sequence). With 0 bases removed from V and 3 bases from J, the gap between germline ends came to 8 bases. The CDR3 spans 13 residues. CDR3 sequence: CAWSVGRDTEAFF. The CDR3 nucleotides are TGTGCCTGGAGTGTGGGCAGGGACACTGAAGCTTTCTTT.

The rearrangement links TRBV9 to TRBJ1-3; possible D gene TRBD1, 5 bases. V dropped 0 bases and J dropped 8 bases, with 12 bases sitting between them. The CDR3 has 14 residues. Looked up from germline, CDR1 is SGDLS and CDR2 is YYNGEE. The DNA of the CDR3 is TGTGCCAGCAGCGTAGGCGACAGTTCCCACACCATATATTTT. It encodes CASSVGDSSHTIYF.

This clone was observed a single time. CDR3 amino acids: CAWSVSPGYEQYF. DNA of the CDR3: TGTGCCTGGAGTGTAAGTCCGGGCTACGAGCAGTACTTC. The rearrangement joins TRBV30 to TRBJ2-7; D ambiguous. Trimming removed 0 bases from V and 3 bases from J, with 9 bases in between. The CDR3 loop spans 13 amino acids. The germline V gene has CDR1 GTSNPN and CDR2 SVGIG (reference sequence).

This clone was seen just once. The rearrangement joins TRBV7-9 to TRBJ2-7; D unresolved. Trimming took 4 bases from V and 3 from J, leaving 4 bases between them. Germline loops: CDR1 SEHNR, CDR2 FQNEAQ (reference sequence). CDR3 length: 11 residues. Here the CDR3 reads CASSSDYEQYF. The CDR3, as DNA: TGTGCCAGCAGCTCAGACTACGAGCAGTACTTC.

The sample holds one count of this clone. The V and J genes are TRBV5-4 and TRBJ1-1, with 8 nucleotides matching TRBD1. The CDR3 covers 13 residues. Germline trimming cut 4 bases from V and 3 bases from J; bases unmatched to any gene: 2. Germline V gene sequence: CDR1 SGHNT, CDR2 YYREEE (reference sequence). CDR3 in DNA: TGTGCCAGCAGCCGGGGACAGGACACTGAAGCTTTCTTT. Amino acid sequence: CASSRGQDTEAFF.

In DNA, the CDR3 is TGCGCCAGCAGCGCGGGACTAGCGAGGACCGGGGAGCTGTTTTTT. Translated: CASSAGLARTGELFF. This chain uses TRBV5-1 with TRBJ2-2; 10 bases align to TRBD2. Per the germline V gene, CDR1 is SGHRS and CDR2 is YFSETQ. Unmatched junction bases numbered 5, after V lost 4 bases and J lost 5 bases. The CDR3 loop spans 15 amino acids.

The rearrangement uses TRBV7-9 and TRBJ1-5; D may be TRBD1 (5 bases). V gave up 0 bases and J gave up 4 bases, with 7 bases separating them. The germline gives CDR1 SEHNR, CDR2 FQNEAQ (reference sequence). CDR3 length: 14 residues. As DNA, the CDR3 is TGTGCCAGCAGCTTAGCTGCAGGGAATCAGCCCCAGCATTTT. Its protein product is CASSLAAGNQPQHF.

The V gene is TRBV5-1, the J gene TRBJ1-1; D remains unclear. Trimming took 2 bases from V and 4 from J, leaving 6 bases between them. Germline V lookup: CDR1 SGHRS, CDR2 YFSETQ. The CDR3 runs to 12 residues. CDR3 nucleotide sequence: TGCGCCAGCAGCTTTAGTTCCACTGAAGCTTTCTTT. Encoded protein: CASSFSSTEAFF.

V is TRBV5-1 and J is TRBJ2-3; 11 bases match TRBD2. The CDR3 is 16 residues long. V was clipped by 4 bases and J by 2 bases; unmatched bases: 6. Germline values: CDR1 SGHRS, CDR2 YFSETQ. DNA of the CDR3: TGCGCCAGCAGCGGCGGGACTAGCGGTTACACAGATACGCAGTATTTT. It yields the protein CASSGGTSGYTDTQYF.

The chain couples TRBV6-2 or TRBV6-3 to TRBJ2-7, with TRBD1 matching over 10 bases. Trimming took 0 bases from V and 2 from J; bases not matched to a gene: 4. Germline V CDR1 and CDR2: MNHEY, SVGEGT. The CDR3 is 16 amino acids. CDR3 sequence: CASSYSTGTGAYEQYF. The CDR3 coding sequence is TGTGCCAGCAGTTACTCCACCGGGACAGGGGCCTACGAGCAGTACTTC.

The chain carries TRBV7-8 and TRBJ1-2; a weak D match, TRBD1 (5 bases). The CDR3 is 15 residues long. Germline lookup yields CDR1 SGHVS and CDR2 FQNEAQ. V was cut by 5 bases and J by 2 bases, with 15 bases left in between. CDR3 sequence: CASSLRQTGNYGYTF. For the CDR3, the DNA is TGTGCCAGCAGCCTCCGACAGACGGGCAACTATGGCTACACCTTC.

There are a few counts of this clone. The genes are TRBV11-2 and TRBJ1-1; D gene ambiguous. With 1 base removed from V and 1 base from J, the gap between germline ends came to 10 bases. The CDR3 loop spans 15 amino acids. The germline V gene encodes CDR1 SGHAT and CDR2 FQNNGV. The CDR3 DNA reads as TGTGCCAGCAGCTTAGGGAGTTTCTCGAACACTGAAGCTTTCTTT. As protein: CASSLGSFSNTEAFF.

CDR3 coding DNA: TGTGCCAGCAGCGGATCGGGACAGAGCTCCTACGAGCAGTACTTC. This codes for CASSGSGQSSYEQYF. This chain uses TRBV9 with TRBJ2-7, with 7 nucleotides matching TRBD1. The V and J ends lost 3 bases and 0 bases, in that order; junction bases with no gene match: 6. Germline CDR1 reads SGDLS; CDR2 reads YYNGEE. The CDR3 contains 15 residues.

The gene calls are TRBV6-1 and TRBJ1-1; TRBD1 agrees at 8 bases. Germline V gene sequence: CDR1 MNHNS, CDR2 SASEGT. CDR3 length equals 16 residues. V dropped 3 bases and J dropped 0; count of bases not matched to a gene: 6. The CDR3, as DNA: TGTGCCAGCAGTGACGGACAGGGAAACATGAACACTGAAGCTTTCTTT. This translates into CASSDGQGNMNTEAFF.

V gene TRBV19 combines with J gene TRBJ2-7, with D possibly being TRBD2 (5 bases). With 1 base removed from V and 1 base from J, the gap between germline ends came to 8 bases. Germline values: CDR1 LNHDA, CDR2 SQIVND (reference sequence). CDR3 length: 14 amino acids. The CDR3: CASSIAGVSYEQYF. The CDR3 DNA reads TGTGCCAGTAGTATAGCCGGGGTGTCCTACGAGCAGTACTTC.